These T cell receptor beta chains were read from a single sample in a study of identical twins. TCRdb re-analysed the 5' RACE reads in MiXCR, keeping a single row per CDR3 protein. The table lists about 700,000 distinct CDR3 sequences, 5.5% to 7.5% of them singletons, with 1.5% to 2% in the top ten. Sequenced material: naive T cells sorted from blood. The receptors originated from a young man in good health. Both conserved end residues are part of each CDR3. The D gene is left open where the match is weak. Only part of the rows carry a size: once, few, many, or a class if the clone is expanded.

V gene	D gene	clone size	J gene	CDR3 protein	CDR3 DNA
TRBV6-2/TRBV6-3	TRBD1	many	TRBJ2-7	CASSYSIQGDYEQYF	TGTGCCAGCAGTTACTCGATACAGGGGGACTACGAGCAGTACTTC
TRBV20-1	TRBD1	many	TRBJ2-3	CSAPDRASTDTQYF	TGCAGTGCCCCCGACAGGGCGAGCACAGATACGCAGTATTTT
TRBV10-3	TRBD2	many	TRBJ2-2	CAISLAGNGELFF	TGTGCCATCTCGTTAGCGGGAAACGGGGAGCTGTTTTTT
TRBV28	.	many	TRBJ2-7	CASSLEMDLGQYF	TGTGCCAGCAGCCTGGAAATGGACTTGGGGCAGTACTTC
TRBV29-1	.	.	TRBJ2-3	CSVVSVTDTQYF	TGCAGCGTTGTGAGCGTTACAGATACGCAGTATTTT
TRBV29-1	TRBD1	few	TRBJ2-1	CSVDGDRGYNEQFF	TGCAGCGTTGATGGCGACAGGGGCTACAATGAGCAGTTCTTC
TRBV21-1	.	many	TRBJ1-3	CASSNNPGRISGNTIYF	TGTGCCAGCAGCAACAACCCAGGGCGGATATCTGGAAACACCATATATTTT
TRBV7-3	.	few	TRBJ1-2	CASSPTGGLGGYTF	TGTGCCAGCAGCCCGACAGGAGGGTTGGGTGGCTACACCTTC
TRBV5-5	.	few	TRBJ1-1	CASSADMGNTEAFF	TGTGCCAGCAGCGCGGACATGGGGAACACTGAAGCTTTCTTT
TRBV20-1	.	many	TRBJ2-7	CSARVDSYEQYF	TGCAGTGCTAGAGTCGACTCTTACGAGCAGTACTTC
TRBV6-2/TRBV6-3	.	few	TRBJ1-1	CASIPGRATEAFF	TGTGCCAGCATCCCGGGCAGGGCGACTGAAGCTTTCTTT
TRBV5-5	TRBD1	few	TRBJ1-2	CASRPLGQGNYGYTF	TGTGCCAGCAGGCCCTTGGGACAGGGCAACTATGGCTACACCTTC
TRBV2	TRBD1	few	TRBJ2-3	CASRRQGDSTDTQYF	TGTGCCAGCAGACGACAGGGAGATAGCACAGATACGCAGTATTTT
TRBV29-1	.	few	TRBJ1-2	CSVQRSTVHGGYTF	TGCAGCGTTCAAAGATCGACGGTCCACGGAGGCTACACCTTC
TRBV6-2/TRBV6-3	TRBD2	few	TRBJ2-3	CASSYSTPGLAGGRTDTQYF	TGTGCCAGCAGTTACTCGACCCCGGGACTAGCGGGAGGCCGCACAGATACGCAGTATTTT
TRBV4-3	.	many	TRBJ2-1	CASSQDGFRNNEQFF	TGCGCCAGCAGCCAAGATGGTTTCAGGAACAATGAGCAGTTCTTC